This TCR beta chain is from a study of cytomegalovirus exposure and HLA in healthy donors. This clone was detected only a few times. Researchers ran the PCR with 60 Vbeta and 13 Jbeta primers. Sequencing used immunoSEQ multiplex PCR; TCRdb keeps in-frame clones, though not all of them. The data contain tens of thousands of clones, around 53% of them singletons. The CDR3 runs 15 residues. Trimming removed 5 bases from V and 5 bases from J; junction bases left unmatched: 10. Germline V CDR1 and CDR2: LNHDA, SQIVND (reference sequence). This TCR was recovered from a woman in her 40s in good health and CMV-seropositive. Sequenced: PBMCs. The chain uses TRBV19 and TRBJ2-5; 8 bases map to TRBD2. CDR3 DNA sequence: TGTGCCAGTAGTCCCGGGACTAGAGGTTGGGAGACCCAGTACTTC. Amino acid sequence: CASSPGTRGWETQYF.